This T cell receptor beta chain was identified during a study of T cell responses to AZD1222 COVID-19 vaccine. Trimming took 3 bases from V and 6 from J, leaving 9 bases between them. CDR1 and CDR2 (germline): MNHEY, SMNVEV (reference sequence). The CDR3 consists of 13 residues. Assay used: immunoSEQ multiplex PCR; TCRdb lists only in-frame clones, some missing. The sample has 100,000 to 150,000 clones, more than 75% seen once. The sample here was peripheral blood, taken on day 0 of AZD1222 vaccination. The chain couples TRBV27 to TRBJ1-5; the D is unclear. The receptor was isolated from an adult in good health. Here the CDR3 DNA reads TGTGCCAGCAGTTTCGACCTCCTTCAGCCCCAGCATTTT. This sequence encodes CASSFDLLQPQHF.